Listed below are T cell receptor beta chains from one sample, sequenced in a study of cytomegalovirus exposure and HLA in healthy donors. TCRdb's copy holds only in-frame clones and misses some; the assay was immunoSEQ multiplex PCR. The sample has 260,000 or so clones; approximately 87% are singletons. The specimen sequenced was PBMCs. These receptor sequences come from a woman aged 18-29 years in good health and CMV-seronegative. The CDR3 runs from the conserved cysteine through the conserved F or W. A D gene is named only where the DNA matches it firmly. Not all rows give a size; the values are once, few, many and, for expanded clones, a class.

>TRBV4-2|-|-|TRBJ2-2
CASSPEGTGEVSAGELFF
TGTGCCAGCAGCCCCGAGGGCACAGGGGAGGTTTCCGCCGGGGAGCTGTTTTTT
>TRBV7-9|-|-|TRBJ2-2
CASSLPLLNTGELFF
TGTGCCAGCAGCTTACCACTCCTAAACACCGGGGAGCTGTTTTTT
>TRBV6-5|-|-|TRBJ2-1
CASSYSQGPMFF
TGTGCCAGCAGTTACTCCCAGGGGCCCATGTTCTTC
>TRBV4-3|TRBD1|-|TRBJ2-2
CASSQDLRGQTNTGELFF
TGCGCCAGCAGCCAAGATCTCAGGGGACAGACTAACACCGGGGAGCTGTTTTTT
>TRBV27|TRBD1|-|TRBJ2-5
CASSYRGMGTQYF
TGTGCCAGCAGTTACAGGGGCATGGGGACCCAGTACTTC
>TRBV7-2|TRBD1|few|TRBJ2-7
CASSLWTGTYEQYF
TGTGCCAGCAGCCTTTGGACAGGGACCTACGAGCAGTACTTC
>TRBV15|-|few|TRBJ1-4
CATSRVGGTGSEKLFF
TGTGCCACCAGCAGAGTTGGGGGGACTGGGAGTGAAAAACTGTTTTTT
>TRBV5-3|TRBD1|-|TRBJ2-1
CARSDDRGNEQFF
TGTGCCAGAAGCGATGACAGGGGCAATGAGCAGTTCTTC
>TRBV27|-|-|TRBJ1-1
CASSRLEPYSNTEAFF
TGTGCCAGCAGCCGACTTGAACCGTACTCGAACACTGAAGCTTTCTTT
>TRBV9|-|-|TRBJ2-7
CASSVVMEGEQYF
TGTGCCAGCAGCGTAGTAATGGAGGGCGAGCAGTACTTC
>TRBV9|TRBD1|-|TRBJ1-2
CASSAGQGSNYGYTF
TGTGCCAGCAGCGCCGGACAGGGGTCTAACTATGGCTACACCTTC
>TRBV5-1|-|-|TRBJ1-2
CASSPEWGRKGYTF
TGCGCCAGCAGCCCCGAGTGGGGGCGCAAAGGCTACACCTTC
>TRBV25-1|TRBD2|-|TRBJ2-5
CASSVWGGAGAIKTQYF
TGTGCCAGCAGCGTTTGGGGTGGGGCGGGAGCCATAAAGACCCAGTACTTC
>TRBV6-5|TRBD2|once|TRBJ2-1
CASSRSGTSYNEQFF
TGTGCCAGCAGCCGAAGCGGGACCTCCTACAATGAGCAGTTCTTC
>TRBV5-4|-|few|TRBJ1-4
CASSFSGLSEKLFF
TGTGCCAGCAGCTTTTCGGGTTTATCTGAAAAACTGTTTTTT
>TRBV9|TRBD2|once|TRBJ2-7
CASSVAAGVSYEQYF
TGTGCCAGCAGCGTAGCTGCGGGAGTCTCCTACGAGCAGTACTTC
>TRBV19|TRBD1|once|TRBJ2-7
CASSIRTGDEQYF
TGTGCCAGTAGTATAAGGACAGGGGACGAGCAGTACTTC
>TRBV18|-|-|TRBJ1-2
CASTHLESSPAGGYTF
TGTGCCAGCACCCACCTCGAGTCCAGCCCCGCGGGTGGCTACACCTTC
>TRBV29-1|-|-|TRBJ2-3
CSVGQRTTDTQYF
TGCAGCGTTGGCCAGCGGACCACAGATACGCAGTATTTT
>TRBV6-5|-|-|TRBJ1-6
CASSYHTGSYNSPLHF
TGTGCCAGCAGTTACCATACAGGGTCCTATAATTCACCCCTCCACTTT
>TRBV5-1|-|-|TRBJ1-2
CASSIGNPGQYNYGYTF
TGCGCCAGCAGTATTGGAAACCCGGGACAATATAACTATGGCTACACCTTC
>TRBV5-6|-|-|TRBJ1-3
CASSLWQGSGGNTIYF
TGTGCCAGCAGCTTGTGGCAGGGGTCGGGTGGAAACACCATATATTTT
>TRBV6-6|-|few|TRBJ1-3
CASGALENTIYF
TGTGCCAGCGGGGCCCTCGAAAACACCATATATTTT
>TRBV19|-|-|TRBJ1-2
CASSRRANDGYTF
TGTGCCAGTAGCCGCAGGGCGAACGATGGCTACACCTTC
>TRBV15|-|-|TRBJ2-7
CATSRLGTYEQYF
TGTGCCACCAGCAGACTAGGAACCTACGAGCAGTACTTT
>TRBV4-3|-|-|TRBJ1-2
CASSRTGGYGYTF
TGCGCCAGCAGCCGAACAGGTGGCTATGGCTACACCTTC
>TRBV29-1|-|-|TRBJ2-2
CSVRWSAAKNTGELFF
TGCAGCGTCAGGTGGTCGGCAGCTAAGAACACCGGGGAGCTGTTTTTT
>TRBV2|TRBD1|-|TRBJ1-3
CASSGDRDFYSGNTIYF
TGTGCCAGCAGCGGGGACAGGGACTTCTACTCTGGAAACACCATATATTTT
>TRBV10-2|TRBD2|-|TRBJ2-1
CASMALAGNNEQFF
TGCGCCAGCATGGCGCTAGCGGGCAACAATGAGCAGTTCTTC
>TRBV27|TRBD1|-|TRBJ2-3
CASSKPDRDRVKGDTQYF
TGTGCCAGCAGTAAGCCGGATCGGGACAGGGTCAAAGGAGATACGCAGTATTTT
>TRBV6-5|TRBD1|-|TRBJ2-5
CASSSPDRDQETQYF
TGTGCCAGCAGTTCCCCAGACAGGGACCAAGAGACCCAGTACTTC